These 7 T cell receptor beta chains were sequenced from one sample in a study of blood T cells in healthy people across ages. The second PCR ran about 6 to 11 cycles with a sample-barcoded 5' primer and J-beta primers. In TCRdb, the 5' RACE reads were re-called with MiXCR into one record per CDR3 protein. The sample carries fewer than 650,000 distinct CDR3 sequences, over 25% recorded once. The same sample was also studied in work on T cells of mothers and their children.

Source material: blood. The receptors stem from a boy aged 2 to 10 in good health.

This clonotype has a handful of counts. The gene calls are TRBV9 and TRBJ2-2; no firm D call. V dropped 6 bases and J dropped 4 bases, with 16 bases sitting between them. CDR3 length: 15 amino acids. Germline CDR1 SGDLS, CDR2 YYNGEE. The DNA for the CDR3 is TGTGCCAGCACTTGGGGTGGAGAAGGCACCGGGGAGCTGTTTTTT. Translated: CASTWGGEGTGELFF. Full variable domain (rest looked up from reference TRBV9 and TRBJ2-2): DSGVTQTPKHLITATGQRVTLRCSPRSGDLSVYWYQQSLDQGLQFLIQYYNGEERAKGNILERFSAQQFPDLHSELNLSSLELGDSALYFCASTWGGEGTGELFFGEGSRLTVL.

The CDR3 nucleotides read TGTGCCAGCAGCTTTGGGGACAGGGCCTACAATGAGCAGTTCTTC. Its protein product is CASSFGDRAYNEQFF. J is TRBJ2-1 and V is TRBV5-6, with 9 bases matching TRBD1. CDR1 and CDR2 from the germline V gene are SGHDT and YYEEEE. Germline trimming cut 2 bases from V and 2 bases from J; bases unmatched to any gene: 2. CDR3 length: 15 residues.

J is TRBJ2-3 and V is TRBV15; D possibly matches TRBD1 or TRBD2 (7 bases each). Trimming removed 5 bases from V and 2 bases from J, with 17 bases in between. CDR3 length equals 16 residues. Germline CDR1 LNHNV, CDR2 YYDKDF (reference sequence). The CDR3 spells CATSLQGGGYTDTQYF. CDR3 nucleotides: TGTGCCACCAGCCTACAGGGAGGGGGCTACACAGATACGCAGTATTTT. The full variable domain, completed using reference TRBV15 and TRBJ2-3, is DAMVIQNPRYQVTQFGKPVTLSCSQTLNHNVMYWYQQKSSQAPKLLFHYYDKDFNNEADTPDNFQSRRPNTSFCFLDIRSPGLGDTAMYLCATSLQGGGYTDTQYFGPGTRLTVL.

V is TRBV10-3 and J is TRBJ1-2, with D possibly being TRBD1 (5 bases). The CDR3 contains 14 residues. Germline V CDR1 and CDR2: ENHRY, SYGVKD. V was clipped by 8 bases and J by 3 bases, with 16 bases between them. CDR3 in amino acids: CAIGLSSGHYGYTF. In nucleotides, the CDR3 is TGTGCCATCGGTTTGTCCTCGGGGCACTATGGCTACACCTTC.

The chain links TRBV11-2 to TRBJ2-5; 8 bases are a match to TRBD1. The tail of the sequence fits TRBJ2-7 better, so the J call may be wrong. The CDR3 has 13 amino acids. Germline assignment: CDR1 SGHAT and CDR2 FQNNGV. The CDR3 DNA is TGTGCCAGCAGCTTAAGGGGACAGGACGAGCAGTACTTC. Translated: CASSLRGQDEQYF.

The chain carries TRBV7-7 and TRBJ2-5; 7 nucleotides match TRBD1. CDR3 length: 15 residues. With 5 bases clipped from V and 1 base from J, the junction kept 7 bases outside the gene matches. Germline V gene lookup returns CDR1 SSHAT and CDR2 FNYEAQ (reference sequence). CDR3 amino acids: CASSQSDRVQETQYF. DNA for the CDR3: TGTGCCAGCAGCCAAAGCGACAGGGTCCAAGAGACCCAGTACTTC.

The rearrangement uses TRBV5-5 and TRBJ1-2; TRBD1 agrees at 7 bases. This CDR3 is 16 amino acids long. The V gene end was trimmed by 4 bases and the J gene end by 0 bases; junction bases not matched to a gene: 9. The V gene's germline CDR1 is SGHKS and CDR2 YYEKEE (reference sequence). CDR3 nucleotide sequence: TGTGCCAGCAGCACACCTTTGACAGGGCCTAACTATGGCTACACCTTC. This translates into CASSTPLTGPNYGYTF.